The 8 T cell receptor beta chains presented below share a single source sample, sequenced in a study of OX40 agonist ivuxolimab in advanced cancers. Produced via immunoSEQ multiplex PCR; TCRdb's table is partial and in-frame only. This table has approximately 110,000 clones, 80% to 95% appearing once. This material consisted of CD4+ or CD8+ T cells sorted from blood, taken in a trial of the OX40 agonist ivuxolimab. All receptors derive from an adult with an advanced solid tumor such as melanoma, head and neck, liver or kidney cancer.

This chain uses TRBV4-1 with TRBJ2-7; 14 bases fit TRBD2. The CDR3 covers 16 residues. Germline assignment: CDR1 MGHRA and CDR2 YSYEKL. The V and J ends lost 0 bases and 11 bases, in that order; junction bases with no gene match: 9. This CDR3 is CASSQEAGLAGGLEYF. In DNA, the CDR3 is TGCGCCAGCAGCCAAGAGGCCGGACTAGCGGGAGGTCTTGAGTACTTC.

The V gene is TRBV7-2, the J gene TRBJ1-1; the D is unclear. V lost 8 bases and J lost 5, with 15 bases in between. Germline V gene sequence: CDR1 SGHTA, CDR2 FQGNSA. The CDR3 runs to 13 residues. In nucleotides, the CDR3 is TGTGCCAGCCGTCTGTTTGAGTGGACTGAAGCTTTCTTT. Translating gives CASRLFEWTEAFF. Full variable domain (outside the CDR3, taken from reference TRBV7-2 and TRBJ1-1): GAGVSQSPSNKVTEKGKDVELRCDPISGHTALYWYRQSLGQGLEFLIYFQGNSAPDKSGLPSDRFSAERTGGSVSTLTIQRTQQEDSAVYLCASRLFEWTEAFFGQGTRLTVV.

The chain recombines TRBV25-1 with TRBJ2-1; tentative D call: TRBD2 (6 bases). CDR1 and CDR2 from the germline V gene are MGHDK and SYGVNS. V was cut by 10 bases and J by 9 bases, with 22 bases left in between. The CDR3 has 14 amino acids. This CDR3 is CATSRDFGVGEQFF. As DNA, the CDR3 is TGTGCCACCTCCCGGGACTTTGGGGTTGGTGAGCAGTTCTTC.

This chain connects TRBV19 to TRBJ1-5; D possibly corresponds to TRBD1 (5 bases). CDR3 length: 15 amino acids. The ends were cut back, 8 bases at V and 3 bases at J, with 17 bases in the middle. Germline V lookup: CDR1 LNHDA, CDR2 SQIVND (reference sequence). CDR3 DNA sequence: TGTGCCAGTCGGTACCGGGACGGCTTCAATCAGCCCCAGCATTTT. It specifies CASRYRDGFNQPQHF.

The V call is TRBV29-1, the J call TRBJ2-7, with TRBD1 matching over 12 bases. CDR1 and CDR2 from the germline V gene are SQVTM and ANQGSEA. The CDR3 length is 12 residues. The trim removed 4 bases at V and 7 bases at J, leaving 2 bases unmatched. The CDR3 DNA follows: TGCAGCGTTGGGGACAGGGGGCTTGAGCAGTACTTC. It yields the protein CSVGDRGLEQYF.

The CDR3 spells CASSTRQGLTGYTF. Written as DNA, the CDR3 is TGTGCCAGCAGTACTAGACAGGGGCTCACTGGCTACACCTTC. The gene calls are TRBV6-5 and TRBJ1-2; the match to TRBD1 covers 8 bases. The CDR3 sequence is 14 residues long. Per the germline V gene, CDR1 is MNHEY and CDR2 is SVGAGI. The ends lost 5 bases at V and 7 bases at J; junction bases unmatched: 9.

The chain is built from TRBV10-3 and TRBJ2-3; a weak D match, TRBD1 (5 bases). The germline V gene has CDR1 ENHRY and CDR2 SYGVKD. The V end lost 3 bases, the J end lost 1 base, and 5 bases lay between the germline ends. This CDR3 has 13 amino acids. CDR3 residues: CAISDRGTDTQYF. Here the CDR3 DNA reads TGTGCCATCAGTGACAGGGGCACAGATACGCAGTATTTT.

This sequence joins TRBV11-2 and TRBJ2-7, with 7 positions matching TRBD2. The CDR3 sequence is 14 residues long. Germline V gives CDR1 SGHAT, CDR2 FQNNGV. The V and J ends lost 2 bases and 3 bases, in that order; junction bases with no gene match: 4. The chain's CDR3 is CASSLSRDYYEQYF. CDR3 nucleotides: TGTGCCAGCAGCTTATCCCGGGACTACTACGAGCAGTACTTC.